This T cell receptor (beta chain) was obtained from a study of blood T cell repertoires in COVID-19. Unmatched junction bases numbered 8, after V lost 2 bases and J lost 7 bases. There are 15 residues in the CDR3. The germline gives CDR1 ENHRY, CDR2 SYGVKD. As handled by the study authors: Amplification with reference gene primers provided the estimates of nucleated cell counts. This table comes from immunoSEQ multiplex PCR, and its TCRdb copy is limited to in-frame clones, with some not included. Clone size and the V and J calls come from that table; the DNA yielded D and trimming. Of 100,000 or so clones listed, 65% to 90% are singletons.

Sequencing was done on a sample of peripheral blood. The chain combines TRBV10-3 with TRBJ1-5; TRBD1 agrees at 7 bases. The origin of this receptor is a man aged 55 to 69 with acute or convalescent COVID-19. CDR3 in DNA: TGTGCCATCAGTGAGCAAGGGGGCGCGGGACAGCCCCAGCATTTT. It specifies CAISEQGGAGQPQHF.